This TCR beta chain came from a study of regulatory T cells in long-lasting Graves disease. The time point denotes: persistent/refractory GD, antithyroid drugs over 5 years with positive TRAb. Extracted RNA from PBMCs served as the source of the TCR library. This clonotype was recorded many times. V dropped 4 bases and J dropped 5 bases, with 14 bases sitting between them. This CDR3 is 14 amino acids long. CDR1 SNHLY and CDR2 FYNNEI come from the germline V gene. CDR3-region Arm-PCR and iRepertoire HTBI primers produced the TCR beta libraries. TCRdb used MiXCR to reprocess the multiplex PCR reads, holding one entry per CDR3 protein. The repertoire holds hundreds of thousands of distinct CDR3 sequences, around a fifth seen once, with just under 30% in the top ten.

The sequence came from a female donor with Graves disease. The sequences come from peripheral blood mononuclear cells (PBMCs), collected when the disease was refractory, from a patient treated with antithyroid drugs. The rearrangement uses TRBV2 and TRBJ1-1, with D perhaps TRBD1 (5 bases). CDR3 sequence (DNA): TGTGCCAGCAGTGGGGGGGTCGGAGGAACTGAAGCTTTCTTT. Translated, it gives CASSGGVGGTEAFF. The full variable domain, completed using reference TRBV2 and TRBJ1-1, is EPEVTQTPSHQVTQMGQEVILRCVPISNHLYFYWYRQILGQKVEFLVSFYNNEISEKSEIFDDQFSVERPDGSNFTLKIRSTKLEDSAMYFCASSGGVGGTEAFFGQGTRLTVV.